The 27 T cell receptor beta chains below come from one sample, sequenced in a study of T cells in Graves' hyperthyroidism and ophthalmopathy. Amplification of TCR beta CDR3 regions was performed using RNA transcripts as template. During a first-round RT-PCR of the TCR CDR3, the HTBI primer set was used. From the multiplex PCR reads, TCRdb called clonotypes with MiXCR, one entry per CDR3 protein. The sample consists of 450,000 to 700,000 distinct CDR3 sequences, 35% to 55% of them appearing once. The sample taken for sequencing was peripheral blood or thyroid tissue (not recorded which). These receptors came from an adult woman with Graves' disease, either hyperthyroidism or ophthalmopathy (not recorded which).

The sample holds a few counts of this clonotype. This rearrangement joins TRBV19 to TRBJ2-3, with D perhaps matching TRBD2 (5 bases). This CDR3 has 13 residues. Germline CDR1 reads LNHDA; CDR2 reads SQIVND (reference sequence). V lost 9 bases, J lost 5 bases, and 15 bases lay in between. In DNA form, the CDR3 reads TGTGCCAGCAGCTTCCGGGGTGAAGATACGCAGTATTTT. Its translation: CASSFRGEDTQYF. Complete variable domain (other parts from reference TRBV19 and TRBJ2-3): DGGITQSPKYLFRKEGQNVTLSCEQNLNHDAMYWYRQDPGQGLRLIYYSQIVNDFQKGDIAEGYSVSREKKESFPLTVTSAQKNPTAFYLCASSFRGEDTQYFGPGTRLTVL.

The chain combines TRBV5-1 with TRBJ2-7; 11 bases match TRBD2. V lost 0 bases to trimming and J lost 3 bases; unmatched junction nucleotides: 5. Germline CDR1 is SGHRS and CDR2 is YFSETQ. The CDR3 extends over 16 amino acids. In nucleotides, the CDR3 is TGCGCCAGCAGCTTGGGCCCAGGACTAGCGGGCTACGAGCAGTACTTC. Its protein product is CASSLGPGLAGYEQYF.

The chain recombines TRBV5-1 with TRBJ2-5; D is undetermined. The CDR3 runs to 16 residues. CDR1 is SGHRS and CDR2 is YFSETQ in the germline V gene. Trimming took 5 bases from V and 2 from J, leaving 19 bases between them. CDR3: CASRFNPAQRQETQYF. The CDR3 DNA sequence: TGCGCCAGCAGGTTCAATCCCGCACAGAGACAAGAGACCCAGTACTTC.

The sample holds many counts of this clonotype. V is TRBV7-6 and J is TRBJ2-2; 7 positions match TRBD1. The germline gives CDR1 SGHVS, CDR2 FNYEAQ. The CDR3 extends over 15 amino acids. The V segment lost 1 base and the J segment 5 bases; nucleotides outside the gene matches: 4. CDR3 sequence: CASSLVEGATGELFF. CDR3 nucleotides: TGTGCCAGCAGCTTAGTTGAGGGGGCGACCGGGGAGCTGTTTTTT.

As regards this clonotype: A junction end diverges from the germline sequence, so it may reflect a read error. The rearrangement links TRBV15 to TRBJ2-7; D might be TRBD2 (6 bases). Germline V gives CDR1 LNHNV, CDR2 YYDKDF (reference sequence). The CDR3 has 18 amino acids. The CDR3 DNA reads TGTGCCACCAGCAGAGATGAACTTAACACTAGCAACACCGGGGAGCTGTACTTC. This gives the protein CATSRDELNTSNTGELYF.

This clonotype came up many times. At one end, the junction sequence differs from germline, possibly due to a read error. The V gene is TRBV7-7, the J gene TRBJ1-5, with 7 bases fitting TRBD1. Per the germline V gene, CDR1 is SSHAT and CDR2 is FNYEAQ (reference sequence). This CDR3 comprises 18 residues. The CDR3 sequence: CASSIPDRVNWSNQPQHF. The CDR3 DNA sequence: TGTGCTAGCAGCATCCCCGACAGGGTGAATTGGAGCAATCAGCCCCAGCATTTT.

Only a few counts were recorded for this clonotype. The V and J genes are TRBV30 and TRBJ1-1, with TRBD1 identical over 11 bases. After removal of 4 bases from V and 7 bases from J, the junction contained 5 bases not matched to a gene. The CDR3 runs 13 residues. CDR1 is GTSNPN and CDR2 is SVGIG in the germline V gene (reference sequence). CDR3 residues: CAWKDRGQDEAFF. The CDR3 DNA sequence: TGTGCCTGGAAGGACAGGGGGCAGGATGAAGCTTTCTTT.

This clonotype was counted many times. The V call is TRBV2, the J call TRBJ1-5; D gene unclear. Germline CDR1 and CDR2: SNHLY and FYNNEI. The V gene lost 4 bases and the J gene lost 1 base, with 8 bases spanning the gap. The CDR3 has 14 amino acids. CDR3 DNA sequence: TGTGCCAGCAGTGCCACGAGCAGCAATCAGCCCCAGCATTTT. This codes for CASSATSSNQPQHF.

This clonotype was found once. The V call is TRBV7-9, the J call TRBJ1-1; TRBD1 matches at 8 bases. The CDR3 covers 16 residues. The V segment lost 5 bases and the J segment 1 base; nucleotides outside the gene matches: 9. Germline V gene data show CDR1 as SEHNR and CDR2 as FQNEAQ (reference sequence). The CDR3: CASSRLNRGRNTEAFF. DNA for the CDR3: TGTGCCAGCAGCCGCCTCAACAGGGGGAGGAACACTGAAGCTTTCTTT.

This clonotype was seen repeatedly, ten times or more. The rearrangement uses TRBV14 and TRBJ1-2; D is undetermined. The CDR3 length is 15 residues. The germline V and J ends were trimmed by 2 bases and 5 bases, with 15 bases remaining between them. Germline CDR1 and CDR2: SGHDN and FVKESK. CDR3 sequence (DNA): TGTGCCAGCAGCCAACTGAGCCACTCAACTTATGGCTACACCTTC. Amino acids: CASSQLSHSTYGYTF. Full variable domain (rest looked up from reference TRBV14 and TRBJ1-2): EAGVTQFPSHSVIEKGQTVTLRCDPISGHDNLYWYRRVMGKEIKFLLHFVKESKQDESGMPNNRFLAERTGGTYSTLKVQPAELEDSGVYFCASSQLSHSTYGYTFGSGTRLTVV.

To note about this clonotype: Germline and junction disagree at one end, which may indicate a read error. The chain combines TRBV7-8 with TRBJ1-5; D perhaps matches TRBD1 (5 bases). The CDR3 has 13 amino acids. Germline assignment: CDR1 SGHVS and CDR2 FQNEAQ. The CDR3 DNA sequence: TGTGCCAGCAGCTTGGGACCTATGCAACCCCATCATTTT. Translation gives CASSLGPMQPHHF.

This clonotype was seen many times. The chain links TRBV7-9 to TRBJ1-5; D not certain. Trimming left V 2 bases short and J 0 bases short, with 8 bases between. The CDR3 length is 15 residues. Looked up from germline, CDR1 is SEHNR and CDR2 is FQNEAQ (reference sequence). Written as DNA, the CDR3 is TGTGCCAGCAGCTTACCAGGCCATAGCAATCAGCCCCAGCATTTT. Protein sequence: CASSLPGHSNQPQHF.

The chain couples TRBV7-2 to TRBJ2-5, with TRBD2 matching 10 bases. Trimming took 6 bases from V and 4 from J; bases not matched to a gene: 5. The CDR3 runs 14 residues. Per germline, CDR1 SGHTA and CDR2 FQGNSA. The CDR3 region is CASRRTSGAETQYF. Written as DNA, the CDR3 is TGTGCCAGCAGACGAACTAGCGGGGCAGAGACCCAGTACTTC.

The rearrangement links TRBV10-2 to TRBJ1-1, with TRBD1 as a possible D gene (6 bases). Germline V gene lookup returns CDR1 WSHSY and CDR2 SAAADI. Trimming cost V 8 bases and J 4 bases, with 20 bases left between them. This CDR3 is built from 15 residues. The CDR3, as DNA: TGCGCCAGCTCCCTCCCTGGACAGCGGGCCACTGAAGCTTTCTTT. It translates to CASSLPGQRATEAFF.

This chain links TRBV20-1 with TRBJ1-2; a possible D gene is TRBD1 (5 bases). V was clipped by 4 bases and J by 2 bases, with 14 bases between them. The germline gives CDR1 DFQATT, CDR2 SNEGSKA (reference sequence). CDR3 size: 14 residues. The CDR3 DNA is TGCAGTGCTAATCGGGGGACTGGAAACTATGGCTACACCTTC. It encodes CSANRGTGNYGYTF.

In its sample, this clonotype was seen many times. The rearrangement joins TRBV4-1 to TRBJ1-5, with no clear D. Germline CDR1 reads MGHRA; CDR2 reads YSYEKL. This CDR3 region has 15 residues. Trimming cost V 0 bases and J 6 bases, with 12 bases left between them. CDR3 loop: CASSQEVRSVQPQHF. CDR3 sequence (DNA): TGCGCCAGCAGCCAAGAGGTAAGATCGGTTCAGCCCCAGCATTTT.

This clonotype has ten or more counts. V gene TRBV28 combines with J gene TRBJ1-2, with TRBD1 as a possible D gene (5 bases). The CDR3 is 11 residues long. From germline, CDR1 is MDHEN and CDR2 SYDVKM. V was pared by 10 bases and J by 8 bases, with 14 bases between. For the CDR3, the DNA is TGTGCCATCCGAACGGGGCGCGGCTACACCTTC. Amino acid sequence: CAIRTGRGYTF.

The rearrangement joins TRBV20-1 to TRBJ1-1; D gene uncertain. Per germline, CDR1 DFQATT and CDR2 SNEGSKA (reference sequence). This CDR3 is built from 12 residues. V lost 2 bases to trimming and J lost 2 bases, with 6 bases between them. CDR3 DNA: TGCAGTGCTAGACAGCTTAACACTGAAGCTTTCTTT. This encodes CSARQLNTEAFF.

V usage is TRBV20-1 and J usage is TRBJ2-4; maybe TRBD2 (5 bases). The CDR3 extends over 13 amino acids. The V end was cut by 6 bases, the J end by 6 bases, with 15 bases between. The germline V gene encodes CDR1 DFQATT and CDR2 SNEGSKA (reference sequence). CDR3 loop: CSASKPGRNIQYF. The CDR3 DNA follows: TGCAGTGCCTCTAAACCGGGGAGAAACATTCAGTACTTC.

In its sample, this clonotype was seen many times. This chain connects TRBV4-1 to TRBJ1-2; D remains unclear. Germline V gene data show CDR1 as MGHRA and CDR2 as YSYEKL. This CDR3 is 13 amino acids long. The V end lost 1 base, the J end lost 1 base, and 4 bases lay between the germline ends. The CDR3 bases are TGCGCCAGCAGCCAAGTGGGTAACTATGGCTACACCTTC. Encoded protein: CASSQVGNYGYTF.

Many counts were recorded for this clonotype. The chain combines TRBV7-9 with TRBJ1-1, with D maybe TRBD1 (5 bases). Per the germline V gene, CDR1 is SEHNR and CDR2 is FQNEAQ (reference sequence). Trimming left V 1 base short and J 0 bases short, with 9 bases between. The CDR3 totals 15 residues. The CDR3 reads CASSLDPDMNTEAFF. The CDR3 nucleotides read TGTGCCAGCAGCTTAGATCCGGACATGAACACTGAAGCTTTCTTT.

This clonotype occurred a few times. The rearrangement joins TRBV10-3 to TRBJ1-3, with TRBD1 identical over 7 bases. This CDR3 contains 16 residues. After removal of 4 bases from V and 0 bases from J, the junction contained 6 bases not matched to a gene. Germline CDR1 ENHRY, CDR2 SYGVKD. The CDR3 sequence is CAISAQGTSSGNTIYF. The CDR3 nucleotides are TGTGCCATCAGTGCACAGGGGACCAGCTCTGGAAACACCATATATTTT.

This clonotype has at least ten counts. The chain employs TRBV5-1 and TRBJ1-5; unclear D gene. CDR1 and CDR2 (germline): SGHRS, YFSETQ. Trimming pared 4 bases from V and 7 bases from J, leaving 12 bases between. CDR3 length: 13 residues. The CDR3 nucleotides are TGCGCCAGCAGCCACGGGGAGGGCCAGCCCCAGCATTTT. It translates to CASSHGEGQPQHF.

This clonotype was picked up many times. V is TRBV3-1 and J is TRBJ1-3, with D hard to call. The germline V gene has CDR1 LGHDT and CDR2 YNNKEL (reference sequence). V lost 2 bases and J lost 4, with 9 bases in between. The length of the CDR3 is 14 residues. The chain's CDR3 is CASSQPGYGNTIYF. The CDR3 region has the DNA TGTGCCAGCAGCCAACCAGGATACGGAAACACCATATATTTT.

Concerning this clonotype itself: Relative to the germline gene, one junction end is altered; a read error may explain this. The chain combines TRBV10-2 with TRBJ1-2, with D hard to call. The V gene's germline CDR1 is WSHSY and CDR2 SAAADI. This CDR3 is 14 amino acids long. CDR3 sequence: CASSYKGFDYGYTF. The DNA of the CDR3 is TGTGCCAGCAGTTATAAGGGCTTCGACTATGGCTACACCTTC.

The sample holds a few counts of this clonotype. The chain employs TRBV20-1 and TRBJ1-5; 7 nucleotides align to TRBD1. The junction had 9 bases not matched to a gene; V was cut back by 6 bases and J by 4 bases. The CDR3 runs to 14 residues. From germline, CDR1 is DFQATT and CDR2 SNEGSKA (reference sequence). Here the CDR3 reads CSAMTGLGNQPQHF. CDR3 sequence (DNA): TGCAGTGCCATGACAGGGTTAGGGAATCAGCCCCAGCATTTT.

CDR3 in amino acids: CSARVLSNQPQHF. The CDR3 nucleotides read TGCAGTGCTAGAGTTCTGAGCAATCAGCCCCAGCATTTT. This chain uses TRBV20-1 with TRBJ1-5; D ambiguous. The length of the CDR3 is 13 residues. Germline V gene sequence: CDR1 DFQATT, CDR2 SNEGSKA (reference sequence). The ends were cut back, 1 base at V and 1 base at J, with 5 bases in the middle.